This paragraph covers one T cell receptor beta chain sequence. In the original workflow: Amplification with reference gene primers provided the estimates of nucleated cell counts. The repertoire was sequenced with immunoSEQ multiplex PCR; TCRdb's copy has only in-frame clones and lacks some. That table is the source of V, J and clone size, and D and trimming were worked out from the DNA. This sample yields roughly 16,000 clones, of which roughly four fifths are seen a single time; about a fifth belongs to the top ten. This sample is drawn from a study of blood T cell repertoires in COVID-19. Study summary: The origin of the acute and convalescent COVID-19 samples was the United States, Italy and Spain.

Germline V gene lookup returns CDR1 SGHTA and CDR2 FQGNSA. CDR3 length: 14 amino acids. The V segment lost 5 bases and the J segment 8 bases; nucleotides outside the gene matches: 9. The chain is built from TRBV7-2 and TRBJ2-1; 7 bases are a match to TRBD2. The source material was peripheral blood. The clonotype was recovered from a man aged 80 or over with active COVID-19. CDR3 region: CASSRDYGGDEQFF. For the CDR3, the DNA is TGTGCCAGCAGCCGCGATTATGGGGGGGATGAGCAGTTCTTC.